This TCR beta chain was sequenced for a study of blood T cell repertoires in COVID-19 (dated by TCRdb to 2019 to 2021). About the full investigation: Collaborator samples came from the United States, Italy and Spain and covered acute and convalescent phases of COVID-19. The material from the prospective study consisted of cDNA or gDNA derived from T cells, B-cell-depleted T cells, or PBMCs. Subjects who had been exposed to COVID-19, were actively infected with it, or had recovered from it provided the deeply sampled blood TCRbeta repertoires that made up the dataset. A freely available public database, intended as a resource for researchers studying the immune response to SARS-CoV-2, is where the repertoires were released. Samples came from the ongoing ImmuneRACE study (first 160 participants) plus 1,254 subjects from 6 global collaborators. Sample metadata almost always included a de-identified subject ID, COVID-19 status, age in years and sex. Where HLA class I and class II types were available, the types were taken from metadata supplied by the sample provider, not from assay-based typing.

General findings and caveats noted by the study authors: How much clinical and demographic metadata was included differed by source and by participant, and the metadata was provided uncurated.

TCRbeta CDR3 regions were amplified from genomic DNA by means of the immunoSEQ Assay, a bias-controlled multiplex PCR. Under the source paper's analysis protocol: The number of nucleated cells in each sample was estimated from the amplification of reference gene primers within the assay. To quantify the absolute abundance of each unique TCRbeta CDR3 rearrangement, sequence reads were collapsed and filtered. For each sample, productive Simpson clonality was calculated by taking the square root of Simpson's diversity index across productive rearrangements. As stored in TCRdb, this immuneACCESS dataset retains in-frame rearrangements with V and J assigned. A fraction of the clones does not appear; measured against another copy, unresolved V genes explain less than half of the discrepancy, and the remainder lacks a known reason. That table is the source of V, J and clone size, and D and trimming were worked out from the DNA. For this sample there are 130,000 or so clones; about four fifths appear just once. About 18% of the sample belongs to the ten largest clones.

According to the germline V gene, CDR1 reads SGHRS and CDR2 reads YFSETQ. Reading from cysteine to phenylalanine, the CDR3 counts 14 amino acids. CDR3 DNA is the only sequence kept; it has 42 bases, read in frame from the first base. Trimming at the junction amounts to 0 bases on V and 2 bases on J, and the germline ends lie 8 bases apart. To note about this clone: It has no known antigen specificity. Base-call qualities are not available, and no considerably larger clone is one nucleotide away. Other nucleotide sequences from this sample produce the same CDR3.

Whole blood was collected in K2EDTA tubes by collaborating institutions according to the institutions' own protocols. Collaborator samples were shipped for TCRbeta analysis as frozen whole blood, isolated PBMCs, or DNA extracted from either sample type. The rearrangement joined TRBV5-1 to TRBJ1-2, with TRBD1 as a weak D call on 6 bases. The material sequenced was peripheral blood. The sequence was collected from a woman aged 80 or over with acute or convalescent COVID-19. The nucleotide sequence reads TGCGCCAGCAGCTTGGATGGACAGAACTATGGCTACACCTTC. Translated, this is CASSLDGQNYGYTF.